This paragraph reports one TCR beta chain. The antigen is undetermined. The sample comes from a study of CD8+CD57+ T cells in acquired aplastic anemia. Study-level information: Yields of DNA that came from sorted CD4+ and CD8+ cells averaged about 3 ug.

This CDR3 comprises 13 residues. Deletions cut 4 bases from V and 6 bases from J, with 13 bases between. Germline values: CDR1 WSHSY, CDR2 SAAADI. Genomic DNA provided the template from which TCR beta VDJ and CDR3 profiles were obtained. TCRdb used MiXCR to reprocess the reads, holding one entry per CDR3 protein. The repertoire holds around 170,000 distinct CDR3 sequences, roughly half seen once, with around a tenth in the top ten. Study-wide results and limits: In CD8+ cells, Simpson's diversity showed no significant difference between patients and controls. It was found that 25 to 35 CD8+ CDR3 sequences were shared between patients and controls.

The sequenced patients had an expansion of CD8+CD57+ cells seen by flow cytometry. All patients had severe acquired aplastic anemia. The TCR sequence derives from a human donor with aplastic anemia. The V gene is TRBV10-2, the J gene TRBJ2-7; D is unclear. Sequencing used sorted CD4+, CD8+, or CD8+CD57+ T cells (not recorded which) from PBMCs. DNA of the CDR3: TGCGCCAGCAGTGTTGACCCCGCTCGCGAGCAGTACTTC. It specifies CASSVDPAREQYF.